A selection of T cell receptor beta chains follows, all from one sample in a study of T cell repertoires in breast cancer. TCRdb analysed the emulsion pairing reads with MiXCR anew, one entry per CDR3 protein. This table holds roughly 38,000 distinct CDR3 sequences, around 45% found once. Sequenced material: CD8+ T cells. Receptor source: a pool of human donors with breast cancer or a healthy control (not recorded which). CDR3s include the opening cysteine and the closing phenylalanine or tryptophan. A D gene is named only where the DNA matches it firmly. Clone sizes are given selectively: once, few, many, or a class where the clone is expanded.

>TRBV5-4|TRBD1|TRBJ1-1|.
CASSQSADRANTEAFF
TGTGCCAGCAGCCAGAGTGCGGACAGGGCGAACACTGAAGCTTTCTTT
>TRBV6-1|.|TRBJ2-1|.
CASSPSFYVDSYNEQFF
TGTGCCAGCAGTCCTTCTTTTTACGTGGACTCCTACAATGAGCAGTTCTTC
>TRBV20-1|.|TRBJ2-5|.
CSARQASTTAGMETQYF
TGCAGTGCTAGGCAAGCTTCGACTACGGCAGGCATGGAGACCCAGTACTTC
>TRBV7-9|.|TRBJ2-3|.
CASSPAMGVGDTKYF
TGTGCCAGCAGCCCAGCGATGGGGGTCGGAGATACGAAGTATTTT
>TRBV19|.|TRBJ2-5|few
CASSSRETQYF
TGTGCCAGTAGTTCCCGAGAGACCCAGTACTTC
>TRBV7-2|.|TRBJ2-1|.
CASTPTLSSSYNEQFF
TGTGCCAGCACCCCTACACTATCTAGCTCCTACAATGAGCAGTTCTTC
>TRBV20-1|TRBD1|TRBJ2-3|.
CSARVTGGWDTQYF
TGCAGTGCTAGAGTGACAGGGGGCTGGGATACGCAGTATTTT
>TRBV24-1|TRBD1|TRBJ2-1|.
CATGTGEVNEQFF
TGTGCCACAGGGACAGGGGAGGTCAATGAGCAGTTCTTC
>TRBV6-5|.|TRBJ2-3|.
CASSSLTKRVSTDTQYF
TGTGCCAGCAGTTCCCTCACCAAGCGGGTAAGCACAGATACGCAGTATTTT
>TRBV19|TRBD2|TRBJ2-1|.
CASKSQRGGHNEQFF
TGTGCCAGTAAATCACAGCGGGGGGGCCACAATGAGCAGTTCTTC
>TRBV19|.|TRBJ1-1|.
CASSIARNTEAFF
TGTGCCAGTAGTATTGCGAGGAACACTGAAGCTTTCTTT
>TRBV20-1|TRBD1|TRBJ1-4|.
CSAGTGFRATNEKLFF
TGCAGTGCCGGGACAGGGTTCAGGGCAACTAATGAAAAACTGTTTTTT
>TRBV6-1|.|TRBJ2-3|.
CASRTRADTQYF
TGTGCCAGCAGAACACGGGCGGATACGCAGTATTTT
>TRBV5-6|.|TRBJ2-5|few
CASSLAAGKKTQYF
TGTGCCAGCAGCTTGGCCGCAGGGAAGAAGACCCAGTACTTC
>TRBV6-5|.|TRBJ1-2|many
CASSSPFNYGYTF
TGTGCCAGCAGTTCTCCCTTTAACTATGGCTACACCTTC
>TRBV7-9|TRBD2|TRBJ2-1|.
CASSLELAGAVEQFF
TGTGCCAGCAGCTTAGAACTAGCGGGAGCTGTCGAGCAGTTCTTC
>TRBV6-5|.|TRBJ2-7|many
CASSYGAPTTYEQYF
TGTGCCAGCAGTTACGGGGCACCCACCACCTACGAGCAGTACTTC
>TRBV5-1|.|TRBJ2-6|.
CASSLSTAGANVLTF
TGCGCCAGCAGCTTGAGCACAGCTGGGGCCAACGTCCTGACTTTC
>TRBV2|.|TRBJ1-1|few
CASILGRTNTEAFF
.
>TRBV6-1|TRBD1|TRBJ2-4|once
CASSPGQDLAKNIQYF
TGTGCCAGCAGTCCCGGACAGGACCTAGCCAAAAACATTCAGTACTTC
>TRBV11-2|.|TRBJ2-1|.
CASSLEQGNYNEQFF
TGTGCCAGCAGCTTAGAACAGGGAAATTACAATGAGCAGTTCTTC
>TRBV7-8|.|TRBJ2-7|few
CASSSRVGYEQYF
TGTGCCAGCAGCTCCCGGGTCGGCTACGAGCAGTACTTC
>TRBV27|.|TRBJ1-2|.
CASSLTPLAAYGYTF
TGTGCCAGCAGCCTGACTCCCCTCGCCGCCTATGGCTACACCTTC
>TRBV7-9|.|TRBJ1-1|.
CASSLEGAYTEAFF
TGTGCCAGCAGCTTAGAGGGAGCATACACTGAAGCTTTCTTT
>TRBV12-3/TRBV12-4|TRBD1|TRBJ2-7|.
CASQGQADYEQYF
TGTGCCAGCCAAGGACAGGCGGACTACGAGCAGTACTTC
>TRBV20-1|TRBD2|TRBJ2-7|.
CSAPVSLAGFHEQYF
TGCAGTGCCCCTGTGAGCCTAGCGGGATTCCACGAGCAGTACTTC
>TRBV4-1|.|TRBJ2-2|few
CASSLYEWAGELFF
TGCGCCAGCAGCCTATATGAATGGGCCGGGGAGCTGTTTTTT
>TRBV12-3/TRBV12-4|TRBD1|TRBJ2-7|.
CASSQGVHEQYF
TGTGCCAGCAGTCAGGGGGTGCACGAGCAGTACTTC
>TRBV29-1|.|TRBJ2-3|.
CSVEDSTDTQYF
TGCAGCGTTGAAGACAGCACAGATACGCAGTATTTT
>TRBV4-1|.|TRBJ2-5|.
CASSQDAFTTRDQEAQYF
TGCGCCAGCAGCCAAGATGCCTTCACCACAAGGGACCAAGAGGCCCAGTACTTC
>TRBV30|.|TRBJ1-1|.
CAWSVLSEEAFF
TGTGCCTGGAGTGTACTTTCGGAGGAAGCTTTCTTT
>TRBV27|.|TRBJ2-7|.
CASSSTSAGEQYF
TGTGCCAGCAGTAGCACTTCGGCCGGTGAGCAGTACTTC
>TRBV20-1|.|TRBJ2-3|once
CSARLGTNTDAQYF
TGCAGTGCTAGACTAGGGACCAACACAGATGCGCAGTATTTT
>TRBV20-1|.|TRBJ1-5|few
CSARDGAGVNQPQHF
TGCAGTGCTAGAGATGGGGCAGGGGTCAATCAGCCCCAGCATTTT
>TRBV27|.|TRBJ1-2|few
CASSSVGGGYTF
TGTGCCAGCAGCTCTGTGGGGGGTGGCTACACCTTC
>TRBV13|.|TRBJ2-7|.
CASSFRSYEQYF
TGTGCCAGCAGCTTTCGCTCCTACGAGCAGTACTTC
>TRBV20-1|TRBD1|TRBJ1-2|many
CSASNRGPVLSYTF
TGCAGTGCTAGTAACAGGGGGCCGGTCCTCAGCTACACCTTC
>TRBV24-1|.|TRBJ2-5|.
CATKETQYF
TGTGCCACCAAAGAGACCCAGTACTTC
>TRBV18|.|TRBJ2-3|.
CASTTGSTDTQYF
TGTGCCAGCACCACCGGTAGCACAGATACGCAGTATTTT
>TRBV2|.|TRBJ2-1|.
CASTSGISSYNEQFF
TGTGCCAGCACAAGCGGTATTAGCTCCTACAATGAGCAGTTCTTC
>TRBV20-1|.|TRBJ2-7|.
CSTRDRDRFYYEQYF
TGCAGTACTAGAGATCGCGACAGGTTTTACTACGAGCAGTACTTC
>TRBV5-1|TRBD2|TRBJ2-1|once
CASSLAGIAGGYNEQFF
TGCGCCAGCAGCTTGGCAGGAATAGCGGGAGGTTACAATGAGCAGTTCTTC
>TRBV29-1|TRBD1|TRBJ2-7|many
CSVTRLGTGPYEQYF
TGCAGCGTTACCCGATTGGGGACAGGGCCTTACGAGCAGTACTTC
>TRBV7-9|TRBD2|TRBJ2-7|.
CASSLWTSGREDEQYF
TGTGCCAGCAGCCTGTGGACTAGCGGGAGGGAGGACGAGCAGTACTTC
>TRBV29-1|TRBD1|TRBJ1-2|few
CSSETGVHGYTF
TGCAGCTCTGAAACAGGGGTCCATGGCTACACCTTC
>TRBV19|TRBD1|TRBJ1-5|.
CASSGGQGYQPQHF
TGTGCCAGCTCCGGGGGACAGGGTTATCAGCCCCAGCATTTT
>TRBV7-2|.|TRBJ2-1|.
CASSLRQGKYEQFF
TGTGCCAGCAGCTTACGGCAGGGAAAATATGAGCAGTTCTTC
>TRBV6-5|.|TRBJ2-3|.
CASRLLTSLVDTQYF
TGTGCCAGCAGGTTACTGACTAGTTTAGTAGATACGCAGTATTTT
>TRBV5-1|.|TRBJ2-2|many
CASGGSKRQAGELFF
TGCGCCAGCGGGGGCTCCAAGAGGCAAGCCGGGGAGCTGTTTTTT
>TRBV6-1|.|TRBJ1-5|.
CASIYGGVGNQPQHF
TGTGCCAGCATCTACGGGGGTGTGGGCAATCAGCCCCAGCATTTT
>TRBV6-1|.|TRBJ2-1|few
CATATSYNEQFF
TGTGCCACCGCGACTTCCTACAATGAGCAGTTCTTC
>TRBV20-1|.|TRBJ1-1|few
CSAPAEGRSAEAFF
TGCAGTGCTCCGGCAGAAGGGCGGTCAGCTGAAGCTTTCTTT
>TRBV5-1|TRBD1|TRBJ2-7|once
CASSLIGTDYEQYF
TGCGCCAGCAGCTTGATTGGGACAGACTACGAGCAGTACTTC